This section outlines one TCR beta chain sequence together with its context. What it binds is not known. Researchers built TCR beta libraries using quantitative 5'-RACE with molecular barcodes. Via MiXCR, TCRdb re-called the 5' RACE reads, giving one row per CDR3 protein. The sample comprises 450,000 or so distinct CDR3 sequences, about 25% of which are singletons, and approximately 1% rests with the top ten. CDR3 length: 15 amino acids. The germline CDR1 and CDR2 sequences are SGHRS and YFSETQ. J was trimmed by 4 bases and V by 4 bases; bases with no gene match: 11. This sample was included in a study of CD8 T cells in ankylosing spondylitis. Study-level points and caveats: Among TCR beta sequences, a motif of eight or nine highly homologous variants appeared characteristic of ankylosing spondylitis blood.

The source material was blood, either unsorted or a sorted T cell fraction (not recorded which). The sequence was collected from a male donor with ankylosing spondylitis. This rearrangement joins TRBV5-1 to TRBJ2-7; 7 bases map to TRBD1. The CDR3 spells CASSLSGTDVYEQYF. In DNA, the CDR3 is TGCGCCAGCAGCCTATCCGGGACAGATGTTTACGAGCAGTACTTC.